This TCR beta chain came from a study of T cells after posttransplantation cyclophosphamide. Cells defined as naive were viable CD3+CD4+ or CD3+CD8+ and CCR7+CD45RA+CD45RO-CD95-CD27+CD28+. The related graft donor's blood sample was taken on the day of bone marrow donation. Study results and caveats: Donor CD8+ memory clones often dominated recipient blood repertoires at later times. Tissue-infiltrating T cells from skin or gut overlapped little with blood T cells.

Germline loops: CDR1 LNHDA, CDR2 SQIVND (reference sequence). V lost 6 bases to trimming and J lost 5 bases, with 19 bases between them. The CDR3 extends over 16 amino acids. TCRdb's table, derived via immunoSEQ multiplex PCR, lists solely in-frame clones and lacks some. This repertoire shows some 20,000 clones, 98% found once; its top ten account for 0.15% to 0.2%. As regards this clone: The antigen is not known.

The chain employs TRBV19 and TRBJ2-2; D possibly corresponds to TRBD2 (6 bases). This TCR derives from a middle-aged man in good health, CMV-negative, and a related stem cell transplant donor. The specimen sequenced was naive CD4+ T cells sorted from PBMCs. The CDR3 is CASRVGRGRGTGELFF. The DNA for the CDR3 is TGTGCCAGTAGGGTGGGCCGGGGGAGAGGGACCGGGGAGCTGTTTTTT.